Sequencing of this TCR beta chain was carried out in a study of human T cells and chemical hapten exposure listed by TCRdb under 2021. The study in broad terms: For sensitization, 2% DPC in acetone was applied to an approximately 2 cm by approximately 2 cm area of upper inner arm skin. Throughout the study period of roughly five months, patients also received therapeutic DPC doses to the scalp every week. Patch tests used Finn chambers with 0.01% DPC on the upper back, scored after 6 days by International Contact Dermatitis Research Group standards. The mostly female patient cohort included alopecia areata with under or over 50% scalp involvement, alopecia totalis and alopecia universalis. Libraries were combined into a pool for sequencing, and differences in TCR yield between samples came mainly from small differences in library volumes within the pool. The study tracked peripheral blood TCR repertoire changes in vivo during primary and secondary sensitization to the hapten diphenylcyclopropenone (DPC) in alopecia patients. Blood samples were taken from patients before sensitization (week 0) and at 2, 6 and about 24 weeks after DPC sensitization. Twenty-nine alopecia patients provided blood for TCR sequencing at one to four time points (pre-sensitization, 2, 6 and 24 weeks).

Libraries came from RACE. Sequencing used a NextSeq 500. Library preparation attached unique molecular identifiers to individual cDNA molecules for quantitative, reproducible TCR counting. Each blood RNA sample was used to sequence both TCR alpha and TCR beta chains. On the study's bioinformatics: Samples had a median of approximately 96,000 TCRs, with a range from roughly 23,224 to 700,000. V, J and CDR3 annotation of the TCR reads was carried out using the Decombinator software suite. To make PS versus PT1 abundance plots, every sample was subsampled to the same number of TCRs (28,000). TCRs were defined as expanded if absent before sensitization and observed at least eight times at the 2-week time point. The public reads were quality trimmed at Q25 with fastp and then assembled into clones with MiXCR by TCRdb, keeping productive beta chains. Merged by CDR3 protein, the rows form single entries marked with the most common genes and DNA. The V and J calls reflect TCRdb's pipeline rather than the authors' work. This sample lists roughly 380,000 distinct CDR3 sequences; roughly 5% were detected once. The top ten constitute 2.6% of the sample.

Broader findings and caveats from the paper: Expanded TCRs formed significantly more large CDR3 similarity clusters than pre-sensitization or healthy control sets, consistent with antigen-driven responses. The number of PT1 expanded TCRs positively correlated with patch test score, significant at thresholds 8, 16 and 32 but not 4. Alopecia, a presumed autoimmune disease, was present in all patients, so the immune response of the patients might differ from that of healthy individuals. DPC sensitization did not change the number of TCRs with a frequency above 1 in 1000, and there was no evidence of changes in global repertoire structure. Repeated subsampling changed both the strength of the expansion versus patch-test correlation and the threshold at which the correlation became significant.

This clonotype was seen only a few times. It lacks a known antigen. Base-call qualities are not available, and no considerably larger clone is one nucleotide away. As encoded in the germline V gene, CDR1 is SQVTM while CDR2 is ANQGSEA. The germline V end is reduced by 4 bases and the J end by 4 bases; junction bases left unmatched: 2. Counted from cysteine to phenylalanine, this CDR3 has 12 amino acids. Only CDR3 DNA remains: 36 bases, in frame from the first base. Interpreted using the paper, the time point label stands for: pre-sensitization, week 0. Sample treatment or condition, as interpreted from the label and publication: therapeutic diphenylcyclopropenone sensitization with weekly scalp DPC. Blood at each patch-test visit was drawn before the patch test was applied. To be eligible, patients had to be aged 18 to 70, diagnosed with alopecia and judged suitable for DPC therapy, while pregnant patients were excluded. Total RNA was isolated from unfractionated whole blood collected in Tempus Blood RNA tubes.

Material: whole blood, obtained in connection with sensitization to the hapten diphenylcyclopropenone (DPC). The TCR sequence derives from a woman aged 45-59 years with alopecia areata. Some clones in this sample may be carry-over from other donors' samples. The chain employs TRBV29-1 and TRBJ2-5; 8 bases in between match TRBD2. Read as DNA, the sequence is TGCAGCGTTGTCCTAGCGGGAGAGACCCAGTACTTC. This codes for CSVVLAGETQYF.